One and the same sample provided the 17 T cell receptor beta chains below, sequenced in a study of blood T cell repertoires in COVID-19. Profiled with immunoSEQ multiplex PCR; TCRdb holds only in-frame clones, not every one. The data show 110,000 to 150,000 clones, around 81% seen once. The specimen was peripheral blood. These receptors all stem from a human donor in a cohort sampled during active COVID-19.

A few counts support this clone. V usage is TRBV18 and J usage is TRBJ1-1; TRBD1 aligns across 8 bases. Per the germline V gene, CDR1 is KGHSH and CDR2 is LQKENI. V lost 2 bases to trimming and J lost 6 bases; unmatched junction nucleotides: 5. The CDR3 sequence is 14 residues long. CDR3 nucleotide sequence: TGTGCCAGCTCACCAGGGACAGGAGTACCTGAAGCTTTCTTT. This encodes CASSPGTGVPEAFF.

The CDR3 bases are TGTGCCAGCAGCTCGTCGAATTTAGCTAGCGGGAGGTCCTACAATGAGCAGTTCTTC. Residues: CASSSSNLASGRSYNEQFF. V is TRBV7-9 and J is TRBJ2-1, with 11 bases fitting TRBD2. After removal of 4 bases from V and 1 base from J, the junction contained 12 bases not matched to a gene. This CDR3 region has 19 residues. The germline CDR1 and CDR2 sequences are SEHNR and FQNEAQ (reference sequence). Combining the CDR3 with reference TRBV7-9 and TRBJ2-1 gives the whole variable domain DTGVSQNPRHKITKRGQNVTFRCDPISEHNRLYWYRQTLGQGPEFLTYFQNEAQLEKSRLLSDRFSAERPKGSFSTLEIQRTEQGDSAMYLCASSSSNLASGRSYNEQFFGPGTRLTVL.

V usage is TRBV20-1 and J usage is TRBJ2-7; maybe TRBD1 (6 bases). Germline values: CDR1 DFQATT, CDR2 SNEGSKA (reference sequence). CDR3 length: 11 amino acids. As DNA, the CDR3 is TGCATGGGGCAGGGGCCCTACGAGCAGTACTTC. It is translated as CMGQGPYEQYF.

The chain uses TRBV18 and TRBJ2-7; D may be TRBD1 (6 bases). This CDR3 has 12 residues. Trimming removed 3 bases at V and 12 bases at J, with 15 bases between. From germline, CDR1 is KGHSH and CDR2 LQKENI. The CDR3 loop reads CASSPPDSVRYF. DNA of the CDR3: TGTGCCAGCTCACCTCCGGACAGCGTGCGGTACTTC.

A single count supports this clone. This sequence joins TRBV19 and TRBJ1-5; 7 bases fit TRBD1. The CDR3 contains 15 residues. The J segment lost 7 bases and the V segment lost 5 bases, leaving 11 bases of the junction unmatched. The germline gives CDR1 LNHDA, CDR2 SQIVND (reference sequence). CDR3 region: CASSPGQARSQPQHF. CDR3 nucleotides: TGTGCCAGTAGTCCAGGACAGGCACGGTCACAGCCCCAGCATTTT.

J is TRBJ2-7 and V is TRBV24-1, with 9 bases matching TRBD1. After removal of 3 bases from V and 5 bases from J, the junction contained 10 bases not matched to a gene. The CDR3 extends over 16 amino acids. Per the germline V gene, CDR1 is KGHDR and CDR2 is SFDVKD. The CDR3 DNA reads TGTGCCACCAGTGATCGCGGACAGGGGAAACATGACGAGCAGTACTTC. Translation gives CATSDRGQGKHDEQYF.

This sequence joins TRBV18 and TRBJ1-6, with TRBD1 matching over 8 bases. V lost 4 bases and J lost 10; bases outside the gene matches: 3. The CDR3 has 13 amino acids. Germline CDR1 and CDR2: KGHSH and LQKENI. The chain's CDR3 is CASSLGQDSPLHF. In nucleotides, the CDR3 is TGTGCCAGCTCACTGGGACAGGACTCACCCCTCCACTTT.

The rearrangement links TRBV18 to TRBJ1-1; D may be TRBD1 (6 bases). This CDR3 region has 13 residues. Trimming cost V 6 bases and J 2 bases, with 10 bases left between them. CDR1 is KGHSH and CDR2 is LQKENI in the germline V gene. The CDR3 region has the DNA TGTGCCAGCTCCCGGACAGCCAACACTGAAGCTTTCTTT. It encodes CASSRTANTEAFF.

The chain links TRBV27 to TRBJ2-7; D may be TRBD2 (6 bases). The CDR3 runs 12 residues. Between the trimmed V and J ends, which lost 5 bases and 12 bases, there was a span of 17 bases. Per the germline V gene, CDR1 is MNHEY and CDR2 is SMNVEV (reference sequence). The CDR3 loop is CASSPYEDGGYF. Written as DNA, the CDR3 is TGTGCCAGCAGTCCTTACGAGGACGGGGGGTACTTC.

The genes are TRBV6-2 or TRBV6-3 and TRBJ2-7; 8 nucleotides match TRBD2. Trimming cost V 4 bases and J 4 bases; bases outside gene matches: 9. Germline V gene lookup returns CDR1 MNHEY and CDR2 SVGEGT. This CDR3 has 15 amino acids. The CDR3 reads CASSSPGGAKYEQYF. The CDR3 DNA reads TGTGCCAGCAGTTCCCCCGGGGGGGCGAAATACGAGCAGTACTTC.

CDR3: CASRAGGGEPQHF. The CDR3, as DNA: TGTGCCAGCAGAGCAGGGGGCGGCGAGCCCCAGCATTTT. The gene calls are TRBV2 and TRBJ1-5; TRBD1 aligns across 8 bases. V shed 6 bases and J 8 bases; nucleotides not matched to a gene: 6. There are 13 residues in the CDR3. Germline V lookup: CDR1 SNHLY, CDR2 FYNNEI.

The chain links TRBV5-6 to TRBJ2-1, with D perhaps TRBD2 (5 bases). V gave up 2 bases and J gave up 8 bases, with 17 bases separating them. CDR1 and CDR2 from the germline V gene are SGHDT and YYEEEE. The CDR3 covers 15 residues. The CDR3 bases are TGTGCCAGCAGCTTACCCTTGAGTGGGAGTCATGAGCAGTTCTTC. Protein product: CASSLPLSGSHEQFF.

The chain employs TRBV18 and TRBJ2-7, with TRBD1 matching over 12 bases. This CDR3 comprises 14 residues. V lost 6 bases to trimming and J lost 6 bases; unmatched junction nucleotides: 6. Germline CDR1 reads KGHSH; CDR2 reads LQKENI. The CDR3 protein is CASSSGQGAIEQYF. The CDR3 DNA sequence: TGTGCCAGCTCTTCGGGACAGGGGGCCATCGAGCAGTACTTC.

This clone was recorded a few times. The chain couples TRBV4-1 to TRBJ1-5; D is ambiguous. From germline, CDR1 is MGHRA and CDR2 YSYEKL. This CDR3 is built from 13 residues. V lost 0 bases and J lost 5, with 5 bases in between. The CDR3 is CASSQERDQPQHF. The CDR3, as DNA: TGCGCCAGCAGCCAAGAGCGCGATCAGCCCCAGCATTTT.

In regard to this clone: This sample also contains other DNA sequences that code for the same CDR3. V usage is TRBV7-2 and J usage is TRBJ2-5; the D is unclear. This CDR3 is built from 15 residues. Per the germline V gene, CDR1 is SGHTA and CDR2 is FQGNSA. Trimming pared 4 bases from V and 4 bases from J, leaving 16 bases between. The CDR3 reads CASSSLPTPGETQYF. CDR3 DNA sequence: TGTGCCAGCAGCTCCCTCCCCACCCCCGGAGAGACCCAGTACTTC.

This sequence joins TRBV19 and TRBJ2-1, with 8 bases identical to TRBD2. V lost 3 bases to trimming and J lost 2 bases; unmatched junction nucleotides: 15. The length of the CDR3 is 19 residues. Germline V gene lookup returns CDR1 LNHDA and CDR2 SQIVND (reference sequence). The CDR3 DNA is TGTGCCAGTAGTATTCTGAGCGGGAGTGAGACCAACGCCTACAATGAGCAGTTCTTC. Residues: CASSILSGSETNAYNEQFF.

This sequence joins TRBV28 and TRBJ1-3; no clear D gene. The V end was cut by 1 base, the J end by 2 bases, with 9 bases between. Germline V CDR1 and CDR2: MDHEN, SYDVKM. This CDR3 is 15 amino acids long. The CDR3: CASSLLLGTGNTIYF. The CDR3, as DNA: TGTGCCAGCAGTTTATTGCTAGGTACTGGAAACACCATATATTTT.